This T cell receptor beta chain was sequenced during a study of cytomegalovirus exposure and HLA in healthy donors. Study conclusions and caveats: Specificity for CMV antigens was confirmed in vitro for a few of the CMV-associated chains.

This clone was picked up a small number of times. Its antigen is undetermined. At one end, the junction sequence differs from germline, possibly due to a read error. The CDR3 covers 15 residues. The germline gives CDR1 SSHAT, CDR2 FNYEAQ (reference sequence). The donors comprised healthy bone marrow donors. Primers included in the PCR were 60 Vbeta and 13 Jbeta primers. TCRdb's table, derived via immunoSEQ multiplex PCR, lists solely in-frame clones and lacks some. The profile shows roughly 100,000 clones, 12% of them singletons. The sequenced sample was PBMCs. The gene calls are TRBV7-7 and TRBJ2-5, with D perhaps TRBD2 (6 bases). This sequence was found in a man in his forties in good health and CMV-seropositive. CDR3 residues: CASSFKGDYQETQYF. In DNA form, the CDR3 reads TGTGCTAGCAGCTTCAAAGGGGACTACCAAGAGACCCAGTACTTC.